This TCR beta chain appears in the sequencing data of a study of blood T cell repertoires in COVID-19. Original data processing: Estimated nucleated cell counts came from reference gene primer amplification. Sequencing was performed with immunoSEQ multiplex PCR; in TCRdb, only in-frame clones are kept and a portion is missing. V, J and clone size are taken as reported in that table, and D and trimming were inferred from the DNA itself. Of roughly 140,000 clones listed, approximately 79% are singletons. CDR3 length: 16 residues. Trimming took 3 bases from V and 6 from J; bases not matched to a gene: 7. The V gene's germline CDR1 is LGHNA and CDR2 YNFKEQ.

J is TRBJ2-2 and V is TRBV4-2, with 10 positions matching TRBD1. Sequencing was carried out using peripheral blood. The TCR sequence derives from a man aged 50 to 60 with active or convalescent COVID-19. Written as DNA, the CDR3 is TGTGCCAGCAGCCATGGACAGGGGGAGAGAGCCGGGGAGCTGTTTTTT. It is translated as CASSHGQGERAGELFF.